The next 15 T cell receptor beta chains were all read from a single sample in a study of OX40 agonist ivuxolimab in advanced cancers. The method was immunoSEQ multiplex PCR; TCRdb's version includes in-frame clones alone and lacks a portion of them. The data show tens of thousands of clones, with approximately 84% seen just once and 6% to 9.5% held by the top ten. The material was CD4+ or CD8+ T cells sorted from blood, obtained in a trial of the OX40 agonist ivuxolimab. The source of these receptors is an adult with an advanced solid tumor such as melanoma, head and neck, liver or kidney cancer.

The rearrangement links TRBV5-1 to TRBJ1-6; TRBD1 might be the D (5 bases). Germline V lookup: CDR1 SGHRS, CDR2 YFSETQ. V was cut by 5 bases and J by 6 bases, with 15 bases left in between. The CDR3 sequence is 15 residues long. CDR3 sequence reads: CASSSGGGLNSPLHF. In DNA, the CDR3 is TGCGCCAGCAGTTCCGGTGGGGGACTTAATTCACCCCTCCACTTT.

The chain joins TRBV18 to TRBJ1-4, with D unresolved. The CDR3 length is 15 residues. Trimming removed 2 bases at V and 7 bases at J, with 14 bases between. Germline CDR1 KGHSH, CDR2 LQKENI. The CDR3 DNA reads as TGTGCCAGCTCACCAGGGGTTCAAGGGTCTGAAAAACTGTTTTTT. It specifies CASSPGVQGSEKLFF.

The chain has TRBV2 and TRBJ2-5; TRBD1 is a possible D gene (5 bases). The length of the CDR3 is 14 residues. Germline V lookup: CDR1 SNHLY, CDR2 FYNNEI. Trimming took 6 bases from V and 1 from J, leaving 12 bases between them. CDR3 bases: TGTGCCAGCAGCGTGCAGGGATTCCAAGAGACCCAGTACTTC. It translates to CASSVQGFQETQYF.

The CDR3 DNA follows: TGTGCCAGTAAACCCACGCAGGGAACCGGGGAGCTGTTTTTT. Translating gives CASKPTQGTGELFF. The genes are TRBV2 and TRBJ2-2, with a possible D match to TRBD1 (5 bases). The germline V gene has CDR1 SNHLY and CDR2 FYNNEI. Between the trimmed V and J ends, which lost 9 bases and 5 bases, there was a span of 16 bases. The CDR3 runs 14 residues.

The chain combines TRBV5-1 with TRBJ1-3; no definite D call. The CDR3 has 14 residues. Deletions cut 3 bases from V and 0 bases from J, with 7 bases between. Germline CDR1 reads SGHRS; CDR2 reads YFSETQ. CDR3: CASSSDGSGNTIYF. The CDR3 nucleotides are TGCGCCAGCAGCTCGGACGGCTCTGGAAACACCATATATTTT. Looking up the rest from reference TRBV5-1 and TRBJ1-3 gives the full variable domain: KAGVTQTPRYLIKTRGQQVTLSCSPISGHRSVSWYQQTPGQGLQFLFEYFSETQRNKGNFPGRFSGRQFSNSRSEMNVSTLELGDSALYLCASSSDGSGNTIYFGEGSWLTVV.

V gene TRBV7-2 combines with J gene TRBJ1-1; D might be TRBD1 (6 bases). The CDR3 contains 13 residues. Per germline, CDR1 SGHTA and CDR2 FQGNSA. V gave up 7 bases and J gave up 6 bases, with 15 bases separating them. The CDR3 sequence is CASNLNPGAEAFF. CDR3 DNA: TGTGCCAGCAACCTAAACCCAGGGGCTGAAGCTTTCTTT.

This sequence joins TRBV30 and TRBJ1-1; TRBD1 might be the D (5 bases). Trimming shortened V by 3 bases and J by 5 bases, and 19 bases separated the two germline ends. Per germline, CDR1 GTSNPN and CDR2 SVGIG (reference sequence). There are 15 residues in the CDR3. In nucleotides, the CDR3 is TGTGCCTGGAGGGGGGGTTCGGGACTTTGGACTGAAGCTTTCTTT. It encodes CAWRGGSGLWTEAFF.

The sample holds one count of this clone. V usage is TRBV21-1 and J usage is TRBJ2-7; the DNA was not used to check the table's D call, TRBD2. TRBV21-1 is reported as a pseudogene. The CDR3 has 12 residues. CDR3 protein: CAAGGDRCEQYF. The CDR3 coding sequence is TGTGCCGCGGGGGGGGATCGCTGCGAGCAGTACTTC.

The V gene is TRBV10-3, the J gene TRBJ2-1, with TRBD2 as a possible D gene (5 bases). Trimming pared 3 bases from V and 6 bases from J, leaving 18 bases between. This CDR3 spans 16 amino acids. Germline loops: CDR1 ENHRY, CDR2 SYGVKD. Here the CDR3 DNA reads TGTGCCATCAGTGATCCCACTAGGGTGGAGCGCAATGAGCAGTTCTTC. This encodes CAISDPTRVERNEQFF.

The CDR3 region is CASSLENWSPQAYNTEAFF. The CDR3, as DNA: TGTGCCAGCAGCTTGGAAAATTGGAGCCCCCAAGCTTATAACACTGAAGCTTTCTTT. This sequence joins TRBV5-6 and TRBJ1-1; no definite D call. Germline CDR1 reads SGHDT; CDR2 reads YYEEEE. The CDR3 runs to 19 residues. Trimming stripped 0 bases from V and 2 bases from J, with 23 bases between.

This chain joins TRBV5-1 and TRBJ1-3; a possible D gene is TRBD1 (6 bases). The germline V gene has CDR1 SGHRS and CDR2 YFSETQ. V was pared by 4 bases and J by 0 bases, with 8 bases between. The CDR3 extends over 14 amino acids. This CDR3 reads CASSRDTSGNTIYF. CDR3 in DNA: TGCGCCAGCAGCCGGGACACCTCTGGAAACACCATATATTTT.

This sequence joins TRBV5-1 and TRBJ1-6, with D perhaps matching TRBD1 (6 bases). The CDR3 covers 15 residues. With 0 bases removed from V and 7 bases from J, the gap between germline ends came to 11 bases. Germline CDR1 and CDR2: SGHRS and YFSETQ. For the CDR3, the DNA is TGCGCCAGCAGCTTGGAGCGGACAGAGAATTCACCCCTCCACTTT. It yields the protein CASSLERTENSPLHF. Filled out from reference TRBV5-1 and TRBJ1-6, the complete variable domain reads KAGVTQTPRYLIKTRGQQVTLSCSPISGHRSVSWYQQTPGQGLQFLFEYFSETQRNKGNFPGRFSGRQFSNSRSEMNVSTLELGDSALYLCASSLERTENSPLHFGNGTRLTVT.

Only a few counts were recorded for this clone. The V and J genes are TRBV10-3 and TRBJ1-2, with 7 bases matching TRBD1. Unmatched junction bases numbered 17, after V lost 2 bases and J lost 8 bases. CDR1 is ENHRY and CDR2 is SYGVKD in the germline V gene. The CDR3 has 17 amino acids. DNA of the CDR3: TGTGCCATCAGTGAGCGGCCGGACAGGCCATTTTTGGAAGGCTACACCTTC. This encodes CAISERPDRPFLEGYTF.

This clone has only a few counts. CDR3 region: CASSLAVSSDEQFF. The CDR3 coding sequence is TGTGCCAGCAGCTTAGCGGTGAGTAGCGATGAGCAGTTCTTC. The chain recombines TRBV7-2 with TRBJ2-1; possible D gene TRBD2, 5 bases. V was cut by 0 bases and J by 8 bases, with 11 bases left in between. From germline, CDR1 is SGHTA and CDR2 FQGNSA. This CDR3 comprises 14 residues.

The CDR3 DNA reads as TGTGCCAGCAGCGGGCTAGGGGGATCTGGAAACACCATATATTTT. Translating it yields CASSGLGGSGNTIYF. The V gene is TRBV5-5, the J gene TRBJ1-3; tentative D call: TRBD1 (6 bases). Germline V CDR1 and CDR2: SGHKS, YYEKEE (reference sequence). Trimming took 4 bases from V and 1 from J, leaving 12 bases between them. CDR3 length: 15 amino acids.